The next 6 T cell receptor beta chains were all read from a single sample in a study of T cell changes during pregnancy in multiple sclerosis. TCRdb's copy holds only in-frame clones and misses some; the assay was immunoSEQ multiplex PCR. The sample consists of approximately 93,000 clones, approximately 90% of them appearing once. This material consisted of peripheral blood, taken before pregnancy. The receptor set was obtained from a female donor with multiple sclerosis, enrolled in a pregnancy study.

The chain is built from TRBV5-4 and TRBJ1-2, with 12 nucleotides matching TRBD1. The CDR3 consists of 17 residues. Germline V gene data show CDR1 as SGHNT and CDR2 as YYREEE (reference sequence). Losses at the gene ends were 3 bases for V and 5 bases for J; bases not matched to a gene: 11. CDR3 protein: CASSSSTGTGGFYGYTF. The CDR3, as DNA: TGTGCCAGCAGCTCCTCAACCGGGACAGGGGGCTTTTATGGCTACACCTTC.

V usage is TRBV7-8 and J usage is TRBJ1-3, with D uncertain. Germline-derived CDR1 and CDR2 are SGHVS and FQNEAQ. Trimming shortened V by 2 bases and J by 0 bases, and 11 bases separated the two germline ends. The CDR3 is 16 amino acids. This CDR3 reads CASSLRARDSGNTIYF. CDR3 coding DNA: TGTGCCAGCAGCTTACGTGCTCGGGACTCTGGAAACACCATATATTTT.

This clone was seen a single time. The CDR3 sequence: CASSLSVSSYNEQFF. Written as DNA, the CDR3 is TGTGCCAGCAGCTTAAGTGTCAGCTCCTACAATGAGCAGTTCTTC. This rearrangement joins TRBV7-3 to TRBJ2-1, with D unclear. The CDR3 totals 15 residues. V lost 1 base and J 0 bases, leaving 7 bases between the germline ends. Germline CDR1 SGHTA, CDR2 FQGTGA.

This rearrangement joins TRBV13 to TRBJ1-1; a weak D match, TRBD1 (5 bases). V lost 1 base and J lost 7, with 10 bases in between. There are 13 residues in the CDR3. The germline gives CDR1 PRHDT, CDR2 FYEKMQ (reference sequence). CDR3 in DNA: TGTGCCAGCAGCTTAGAGGAGCAGGGTGAAGCTTTCTTT. Its translation is CASSLEEQGEAFF. Filled out from reference TRBV13 and TRBJ1-1, the complete variable domain reads AAGVIQSPRHLIKEKRETATLKCYPIPRHDTVYWYQQGPGQDPQFLISFYEKMQSDKGSIPDRFSAQQFSDYHSELNMSSLELGDSALYFCASSLEEQGEAFFGQGTRLTVV.

The J gene is TRBJ2-1, the V gene TRBV9, with D possibly matching TRBD2 (7 bases). Germline CDR1 SGDLS, CDR2 YYNGEE. The CDR3 is 16 residues long. V was pared by 3 bases and J by 6 bases, with 19 bases between. CDR3 coding DNA: TGTGCCAGCAGCGGGGGGGGCGGCACCCCCTCCAATGAGCAGTTCTTC. Residues: CASSGGGGTPSNEQFF.

This clone showed up just once. CDR3 coding DNA: TGTGCCAGCACCCACCCCCCCGCGTACGAGCAGTACTTC. This sequence encodes CASTHPPAYEQYF. This chain uses TRBV6-1 with TRBJ2-7; D is unclear. Germline lookup yields CDR1 MNHNS and CDR2 SASEGT. The CDR3 is made up of 13 amino acids. Trimming took off 7 bases at V and 4 bases at J, with 14 bases between the two ends.